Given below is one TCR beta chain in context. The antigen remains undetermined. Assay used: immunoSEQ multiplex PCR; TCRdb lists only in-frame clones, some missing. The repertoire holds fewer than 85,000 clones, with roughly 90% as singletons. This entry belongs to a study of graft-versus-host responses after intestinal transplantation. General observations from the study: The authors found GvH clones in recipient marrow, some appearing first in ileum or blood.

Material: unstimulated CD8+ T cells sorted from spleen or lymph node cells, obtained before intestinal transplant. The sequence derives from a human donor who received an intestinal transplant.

CDR3 bases: TGTGCCAGCAGCTTGGGGGTTAGCGGGGGCACAGATACGCAGTATTTT. Translated, it gives CASSLGVSGGTDTQYF. The chain uses TRBV13 and TRBJ2-3, with TRBD2 identical over 8 bases. The CDR3 contains 16 residues. V dropped 3 bases and J dropped 1; count of bases not matched to a gene: 6. Germline V gives CDR1 PRHDT, CDR2 FYEKMQ (reference sequence).